This TCR beta chain was documented in a study of T cell responses to AZD1222 COVID-19 vaccine. The CDR3 consists of 11 residues. Germline V gene sequence: CDR1 SQVTM, CDR2 ANQGSEA. The V gene lost 7 bases and the J gene lost 3 bases, with 10 bases spanning the gap. The method was immunoSEQ multiplex PCR; TCRdb's version includes in-frame clones alone and lacks a portion of them. The sample has about 120,000 clones; about nine tenths are singletons. On this clone: Its target is not known.

Study-wide points: Per reports, nearly half of all spike-specific TCRs target regions that are unmutated in variants. The donor group comprised mostly white British people and more females; the analysis possibly underestimated clonal diversity.

The sample in question was peripheral blood, obtained 28 days after the second dose of the MenACWY control vaccine. This TCR derives from an adult who received the MenACWY meningococcal vaccine as a control. The rearrangement uses TRBV29-1 and TRBJ2-7, with D perhaps matching TRBD1 (6 bases). The CDR3 protein is CSASDSYEQYF. CDR3 DNA sequence: TGCAGCGCCTCGGACAGCTACGAGCAGTACTTC.